The clone carrying this TCR beta chain has at least ten counts. Its specificity is not known. This entry comes from a study of T cells in Graves' hyperthyroidism and ophthalmopathy. Study-wide points: Researchers found most expanded thyroid clonotypes above 0.001 in blood as well. A 13 V-J signature model discriminated ophthalmopathy versus stable hyperthyroidism.

Germline V gene lookup returns CDR1 MNHNS and CDR2 SASEGT. Trimming removed 0 bases from V and 5 bases from J; junction bases left unmatched: 7. This CDR3 comprises 16 residues. Researchers took RNA transcripts and amplified the TCR beta CDR3 regions from them. HTBI primers were used for first-round RT-PCR of the TCR CDR3. TCRdb reprocessed the multiplex PCR reads with MiXCR, giving one entry per CDR3 protein. Of fewer than 650,000 distinct CDR3 sequences in the sample, roughly 15% were seen once. The sequenced sample consisted of blood. This clonotype was obtained from a woman aged 40 to 50 with Graves' ophthalmopathy. J is TRBJ2-3 and V is TRBV6-1, with 8 bases identical to TRBD1. This CDR3 is CASSEATGQGEDTQYF. The CDR3 DNA sequence: TGTGCCAGCAGTGAAGCAACCGGACAGGGCGAAGATACGCAGTATTTT.